The text below deals with one T cell receptor (beta chain). This is likely a read error, given that the CDR3 carries no conserved phenylalanine or tryptophan at its end. The data derive from a study of tumor-infiltrating lymphocytes in primary liver carcinoma. The CDR3 spans 11 residues. CDR1 and CDR2 (germline): MNHNS, SASEGT. V was shortened by 6 bases and J by 2 bases, with 4 bases between the two germline ends. A constant-region primer served to make TCR beta cDNA from about 530 ng total RNA. Three-round nested multiplex PCR performed with slightly modified ARM-PCR produced the TCR beta libraries. In the first two PCR rounds, TRBV1-TRBV30 forward primers were paired with a C-beta reverse primer, and each round lasted roughly 9 cycles. TCRdb reprocessed the multiplex PCR reads with MiXCR, giving one entry per CDR3 protein. The sample yields approximately 100,000 distinct CDR3 sequences, approximately 70% seen once.

Without any cell sorting, roughly 20-33 mg of bulk tissue yielded co-extracted RNA and DNA. What was sequenced was liver tumor tissue from sampling region 2. The subset here: tumor region T2, inferior pole. The chain links TRBV6-1 to TRBJ1-2; D unclear. This receptor was taken from a woman aged 55 to 70 with primary liver carcinoma and hepatitis B virus infection. As DNA, the CDR3 is TGTGCCAGCAGAGTCAACTATGGCTACACCCTC. Translated, it gives CASRVNYGYTL.